This section outlines one TCR beta chain sequence together with its context. Its antigen is undetermined. The CDR3 length is 18 residues. CDR1 is SGHTA and CDR2 is FQGNSA in the germline V gene. With the 5' RACE reads reprocessed, TCRdb shows one record per CDR3 protein and no DNA. In all, the sample yields some 460,000 distinct CDR3 sequences. These data are taken from a study of T cells expressing NK-cell markers. Findings of the study overall: HCMV specificity of the expanded NKG2C+ T cell clones was not established.

The chain couples TRBV7-2 to TRBJ2-1; absent DNA, TCRdb's TRBD2 call cannot be checked. The clonotype was recovered from a woman aged 45-60 years in good health. The specimen sequenced was blood T cells: a sorted CD56 or NKG2C T cell subset, CD4+ or CD8+ T cells, or bulk PBMC T cells (not recorded which). CDR3 region: CASSRTSGSRSSYNEQFF.